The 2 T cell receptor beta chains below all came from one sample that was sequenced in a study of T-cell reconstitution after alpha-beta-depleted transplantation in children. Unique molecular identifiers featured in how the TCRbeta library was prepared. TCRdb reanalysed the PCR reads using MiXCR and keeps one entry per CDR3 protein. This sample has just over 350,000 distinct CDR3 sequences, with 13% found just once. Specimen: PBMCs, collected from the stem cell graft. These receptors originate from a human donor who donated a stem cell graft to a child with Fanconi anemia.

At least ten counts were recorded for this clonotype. CDR3 amino acids: CSARDFGNDFSYNEQFF. The CDR3 region has the DNA TGCAGTGCTAGAGATTTCGGGAACGACTTCTCCTACAATGAGCAGTTCTTC. The rearrangement links TRBV20-1 to TRBJ2-1, with a weak D call TRBD2 (5 bases). Germline V gene data show CDR1 as DFQATT and CDR2 as SNEGSKA (reference sequence). V was cut by 0 bases and J by 0 bases, with 15 bases left in between. The CDR3 spans 17 residues.

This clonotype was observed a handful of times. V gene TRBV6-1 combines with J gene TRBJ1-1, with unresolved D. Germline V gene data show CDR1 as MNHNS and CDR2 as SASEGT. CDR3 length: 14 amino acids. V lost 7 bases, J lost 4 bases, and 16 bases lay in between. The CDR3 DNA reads TGTGCCAGCACCAGGACCCTGTCTTCCACTGAAGCTTTCTTT. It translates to CASTRTLSSTEAFF.